The 21 T cell receptor beta chains below all came from one sample that was sequenced in a study of blood T cells in healthy people across ages. A sample-barcoded 5' primer and a J-beta primer mix were used in a second PCR of roughly 7 to 11 cycles. TCRdb itself ran the 5' RACE reads through MiXCR, one entry per CDR3 protein. The table records 1.5 million to 2 million distinct CDR3 sequences, approximately 30% of them present only once. The sequencing sample was made of blood. The source of these receptors is a woman in her twenties or thirties in good health.

This clonotype was detected only a few times. This could be a read error, since a much larger clone is one nucleotide away. The chain uses TRBV20-1 and TRBJ2-4, with TRBD2 matching 9 bases. V trimming: 1 base; J trimming: 13 bases; junction bases outside the gene matches: 17. The CDR3 length is 16 residues. Germline CDR1 DFQATT, CDR2 SNEGSKA (reference sequence). In DNA, the CDR3 is TGCAGTGCTAGAGTGTCAGCGGGAGGCGTCTCCCGGGAGCAGTACTTC. Protein product: CSARVSAGGVSREQYF.

Regarding this clonotype: Since a much larger clone is just one base distant, this may be a read error. This sequence joins TRBV7-2 and TRBJ2-1; the D gene is possibly TRBD1 (5 bases). The germline CDR1 and CDR2 sequences are SGHTA and FQGNSA. The CDR3 has 19 amino acids. The CDR3 DNA is TGTGCCAACAGCTCAGCCGCCTTAGCCCTGGCTCAGGGCCGAAATGAGCAGTTCTTC. Amino acids: CANSSAALALAQGRNEQFF.

This clonotype was seen a few times. This chain links TRBV5-1 with TRBJ1-6, with TRBD1 matching over 12 bases. Germline values: CDR1 SGHRS, CDR2 YFSETQ. The CDR3 length is 16 residues. V was pared by 2 bases and J by 7 bases, with 4 bases of the junction left unmatched. CDR3 nucleotide sequence: TGCGCCAGCAGCTTCCGGGACAGGGGGCAGAATTCACCCCTCCACTTT. It codes for CASSFRDRGQNSPLHF.

Comment on this clonotype: Germline is not matched at one junction end, which may reflect a read error. CDR3 nucleotides: TGTGCCAGTCTCCGGACAGGCTATGGCCACACCTTC. Amino acids: CASLRTGYGHTF. The chain couples TRBV6-5 to TRBJ1-2, with TRBD1 identical over 7 bases. Germline CDR1 is MNHEY and CDR2 is SVGAGI. This CDR3 region has 12 residues.

With regard to this clonotype: A much larger clone lies a single base off, so this may be a read error. The J gene is TRBJ2-7, the V gene TRBV15; the D gene could be TRBD1 or TRBD2 (5 bases each). This CDR3 has 12 amino acids. V was cut by 6 bases and J by 12 bases, with 18 bases left in between. Germline CDR1 and CDR2: LNHNV and YYDKDF (reference sequence). The CDR3 coding sequence is TGTGCCACCAGGGGGGATGCCAATCTCCTGTACTTC. Encoded protein: CATRGDANLLYF.

The chain couples TRBV2 to TRBJ1-2, with TRBD1 matching over 12 bases. The V and J ends lost 6 bases and 6 bases, in that order; junction bases with no gene match: 5. This CDR3 is 14 amino acids long. The germline gives CDR1 SNHLY, CDR2 FYNNEI. CDR3 in amino acids: CASSGTGGGDGYTF. CDR3 nucleotides: TGTGCCAGCAGCGGGACAGGGGGCGGCGATGGCTACACCTTC.

Remarks on this clonotype: A much more abundant neighbour one base away suggests this may be a read error. The chain recombines TRBV7-2 with TRBJ2-6; TRBD1 agrees at 8 bases. From germline, CDR1 is SGHTA and CDR2 FQGNSA. The CDR3 extends over 16 amino acids. CDR3 amino acids: CASGLATGVKANVLTF. For the CDR3, the DNA is TGTGCCAGCGGCTTAGCGACAGGGGTGAAGGCCAACGTCCTGACTTTC.

This clonotype was picked up one time. The chain couples TRBV10-3 to TRBJ1-1; 7 bases agree with TRBD1. The CDR3 contains 12 residues. V dropped 8 bases and J dropped 2; count of bases not matched to a gene: 2. Germline lookup yields CDR1 ENHRY and CDR2 SYGVKD. CDR3 coding DNA: TGTGCCATCCGACAGGGCAACACTGAAGCTTTCTTT. Translated, it gives CAIRQGNTEAFF.

J is TRBJ2-1 and V is TRBV19; the D is unclear. V was cut by 7 bases and J by 2 bases, with 6 bases left in between. The CDR3 spans 12 residues. The germline V gene has CDR1 LNHDA and CDR2 SQIVND (reference sequence). The DNA of the CDR3 is TGTGCCAGTAAAGGTACCTACAATGAGCAGTTCTTC. It yields the protein CASKGTYNEQFF.

This clonotype was counted a few times. This chain uses TRBV29-1 with TRBJ2-7; D is undetermined. In germline, CDR1 is SQVTM, CDR2 ANQGSEA. V was pared by 3 bases and J by 5 bases, with 8 bases between. The CDR3 extends over 11 amino acids. CDR3 nucleotides: TGCAGCGTTGATAGCCTTAACGAGCAGTACTTC. Amino acid sequence: CSVDSLNEQYF.

A few counts support this clonotype. The rearrangement uses TRBV28 and TRBJ2-6; 11 bases are a match to TRBD1. Germline V gene lookup returns CDR1 MDHEN and CDR2 SYDVKM. Losses at the gene ends were 4 bases for V and 1 base for J; bases not matched to a gene: 12. The CDR3 runs to 20 residues. The CDR3 spells CASSSAPGQGDGSGANVLTF. The CDR3 coding sequence is TGTGCCAGCAGTTCAGCGCCGGGACAGGGGGATGGGTCTGGGGCCAACGTCCTGACTTTC.

There are a few counts of this clonotype. The chain recombines TRBV6-5 with TRBJ2-7; 10 nucleotides line up with TRBD1. V gave up 0 bases and J gave up 5 bases; unmatched junction bases: 4. CDR1 MNHEY and CDR2 SVGAGI come from the germline V gene. The CDR3 has 15 amino acids. CDR3 loop: CASSYSRTGGDEQYF. The CDR3 DNA follows: TGTGCCAGCAGTTACTCCCGGACAGGGGGAGACGAGCAGTACTTC.

This clonotype showed up just a few times. CDR3 loop: CASSESGTERSFGYTF. The CDR3 DNA follows: TGTGCCAGCAGCGAGTCGGGGACAGAGAGGTCTTTCGGCTACACCTTC. The chain recombines TRBV2 with TRBJ1-2; 7 nucleotides align to TRBD1. CDR1 SNHLY and CDR2 FYNNEI come from the germline V gene. This CDR3 spans 16 amino acids. V was clipped by 6 bases and J by 8 bases; unmatched bases: 18.

For this clonotype: At one end, the junction sequence differs from germline, possibly due to a read error. The chain combines TRBV5-1 with TRBJ1-2; 9 positions agree with TRBD1. This CDR3 comprises 16 residues. Germline V CDR1 and CDR2: SGHRS, YFSETQ. The CDR3, as DNA: TGCACCAGCAGCTTCCGGACAGGGGAGGAGGGCTATGGCTACACCTTC. The encoded protein is CTSSFRTGEEGYGYTF.

This clonotype was picked up a small number of times. V and J are TRBV20-1 and TRBJ1-2; TRBD1 agrees at 9 bases. Germline CDR1 and CDR2: DFQATT and SNEGSKA (reference sequence). This CDR3 has 16 residues. Germline trimming cut 1 base from V and 4 bases from J; bases unmatched to any gene: 10. CDR3 bases: TGCAGTGCTAGAGTCTTCGACAGGGGGGCTAGCTATGGCTACACCTTC. Translating it yields CSARVFDRGASYGYTF.

This clonotype was seen repeatedly, ten times or more. The V call is TRBV7-8, the J call TRBJ2-7; D is possibly TRBD1 (5 bases). The CDR3 contains 14 residues. V lost 6 bases, J lost 4 bases, and 16 bases lay in between. The germline V gene encodes CDR1 SGHVS and CDR2 FQNEAQ. CDR3: CASSSRQILYEQYF. The CDR3 DNA reads TGTGCCAGCAGTTCAAGACAGATTCTATACGAGCAGTACTTC. Using reference TRBV7-8 and TRBJ2-7 for the parts outside the CDR3, the full variable domain is GAGVSQSPRYKVAKRGQDVALRCDPISGHVSLFWYQQALGQGPEFLTYFQNEAQLDKSGLPSDRFFAERPEGSVSTLKIQRTQQEDSAVYLCASSSRQILYEQYFGPGTRLTVT.

The chain combines TRBV11-2 with TRBJ2-7; D might be TRBD2 (5 bases). V shed 1 base and J shed 5 bases, with 15 bases lying between them. This CDR3 region has 15 residues. CDR1 and CDR2 (germline): SGHAT, FQNNGV. The CDR3 loop is CASSLGGPKRDEQYF. The DNA of the CDR3 is TGTGCCAGCAGCTTAGGAGGGCCCAAAAGGGACGAGCAGTACTTC.

This clonotype was seen a few times. A junction boundary mismatches the germline segment, possibly from a read error. This rearrangement joins TRBV18 to TRBJ2-3; D tentatively fits TRBD1 or TRBD2 (5 bases each). Germline lookup yields CDR1 KGHSH and CDR2 LQKENI. The CDR3 extends over 14 amino acids. This chain's CDR3 is CASSRDGSTATQYF. The DNA for the CDR3 is TGTGCCAGCTCTCGGGACGGAAGCACAGCTACGCAGTATTTT.

This clonotype was picked up a small number of times. The rearrangement links TRBV25-1 to TRBJ1-6, with D unclear. The CDR3 sequence is 19 residues long. Trimming cost V 1 base and J 7 bases, with 23 bases left between them. Germline V gene data show CDR1 as MGHDK and CDR2 as SYGVNS. CDR3 coding DNA: TGTGCCAGCAGTGAATCCGGCTGGGCTCGTTCGTCTAGGAATTCACCCCTCCACTTT. This encodes CASSESGWARSSRNSPLHF. The full variable domain, its missing parts supplied by reference TRBV25-1 and TRBJ1-6, is EADIYQTPRYLVIGTGKKITLECSQTMGHDKMYWYQQDPGMELHLIHYSYGVNSTEKGDLSSESTVSRIRTEHFPLTLESARPSHTSQYLCASSESGWARSSRNSPLHFGNGTRLTVT.

This clonotype was counted only a few times. The chain has TRBV10-3 and TRBJ2-7; possible D gene TRBD2, 6 bases. The CDR3 runs 14 residues. Germline-derived CDR1 and CDR2 are ENHRY and SYGVKD. V lost 7 bases and J 2 bases, leaving 15 bases between the germline ends. CDR3 amino acids: CAITPSGGPYEQYF. CDR3 coding DNA: TGTGCCATCACCCCATCCGGGGGACCCTACGAGCAGTACTTC.

V and J are TRBV25-1 and TRBJ1-2; TRBD1 agrees at 7 bases. The CDR3 is made up of 13 amino acids. CDR1 is MGHDK, CDR2 SYGVNS, per germline. Trimming removed 7 bases from V and 3 bases from J; junction bases left unmatched: 5. CDR3 amino acids: CASTPGQHYGYTF. The CDR3 bases are TGTGCCAGCACTCCGGGACAGCACTATGGCTACACCTTC.